This T cell receptor beta chain was documented in a study of blood T cell repertoires in COVID-19. Study background: Samples taken during acute and convalescent COVID-19 were collected in the United States, Italy and Spain.

The length of the CDR3 is 15 residues. The V gene's germline CDR1 is LNHDA and CDR2 SQIVND (reference sequence). J was trimmed by 4 bases and V by 5 bases; bases with no gene match: 6. Source study methods: Estimated nucleated cell counts came from reference gene primer amplification. The protocol was immunoSEQ multiplex PCR, while the TCRdb copy is restricted to in-frame clones and leaves out a portion. Clone size and the V and J calls come from that table; the DNA yielded D and trimming. The repertoire has just under 350,000 clones, almost 90% of them found once; the top ten carry just under 7.5%. Sequenced input: peripheral blood. This chain links TRBV19 with TRBJ2-1, with 9 bases fitting TRBD1. The sequence derives from a woman in her 70s with COVID-19, enrolled during active disease. For the CDR3, the DNA is TGTGCCAGTAGTTTCGGGACAGGGAGATACAATGAGCAGTTCTTC. This sequence encodes CASSFGTGRYNEQFF. The entire variable domain, with the rest obtained from reference TRBV19 and TRBJ2-1, is as follows: DGGITQSPKYLFRKEGQNVTLSCEQNLNHDAMYWYRQDPGQGLRLIYYSQIVNDFQKGDIAEGYSVSREKKESFPLTVTSAQKNPTAFYLCASSFGTGRYNEQFFGPGTRLTVL.